Below, 13 T cell receptor beta chains from the same sample are listed, as sequenced in a study of cytomegalovirus exposure and HLA in healthy donors (dated by TCRdb to the late 2010s). The library came from the immunoSEQ multiplex PCR assay. A mixture of 60 forward primers for TCR Vbeta segments and 13 reverse primers for TCR Jbeta segments was used in the multiplex PCR. TCRdb took over this immuneACCESS table, retaining in-frame rearrangements with V and J assigned. Such tables are incomplete; in checked studies, under half of the missing clones stem from an unresolved V gene, and the remainder is unexplained. Across this sample there are 80,000 to 100,000 clones, with about four fifths seen only once. The ten largest clonotypes hold over 5% of the sample. The sequenced sample was PBMCs. These receptors were taken from a man aged 40-49 years in good health and CMV-seropositive.

V is TRBV21-1 and J is TRBJ2-2; TRBD2 reflects the table's D call only, with no check against the DNA. TRBV21-1 is an annotated pseudogene. This CDR3 spans 13 amino acids. CDR3 in amino acids: CASSKVTAGELFF. CDR3 in DNA: TGTGCCAGCAGCAAAGTAACGGCCGGGGAGCTGTTTTTT.

The V call is TRBV28, the J call TRBJ2-7, with D perhaps TRBD2 (5 bases). The CDR3 totals 12 residues. V gave up 4 bases and J gave up 7 bases, with 11 bases separating them. CDR1 is MDHEN and CDR2 is SYDVKM in the germline V gene. CDR3 residues: CASSSRTGEQYF. The CDR3 bases are TGTGCCAGCAGTTCGCGGACGGGAGAGCAGTACTTC.

This clone was recorded a few times. This chain links TRBV15 with TRBJ1-1; weak D call: TRBD1 (5 bases). This CDR3 comprises 14 residues. CDR1 LNHNV and CDR2 YYDKDF come from the germline V gene (reference sequence). Trimming took 0 bases from V and 9 from J, leaving 14 bases between them. The CDR3 nucleotides are TGTGCCACCAGCAGAGATGCAGGGAAGCAACAAGCTTTCTTT. Translating it yields CATSRDAGKQQAFF.

This clone appeared once. V is TRBV11-2 and J is TRBJ2-7; 8 bases are a match to TRBD2. V lost 5 bases to trimming and J lost 5 bases; unmatched junction nucleotides: 5. Germline V CDR1 and CDR2: SGHAT, FQNNGV. CDR3 size: 13 residues. The CDR3 protein is CASSRSGTHEQYF. CDR3 coding DNA: TGTGCCAGCAGCCGTAGCGGGACACACGAGCAGTACTTC. Based on the CDR3 plus reference TRBV11-2 and TRBJ2-7, the full variable domain is EAGVAQSPRYKIIEKRQSVAFWCNPISGHATLYWYQQILGQGPKLLIQFQNNGVVDDSQLPKDRFSAERLKGVDSTLKIQPAKLEDSAVYLCASSRSGTHEQYFGPGTRLTVT.

The chain recombines TRBV4-1 with TRBJ2-2; the D gene is possibly TRBD1 (5 bases). V was cut by 1 base and J by 7 bases, with 16 bases left in between. Germline V CDR1 and CDR2: MGHRA, YSYEKL. This CDR3 has 16 amino acids. The CDR3 bases are TGCGCCAGCAGCCAAGGCGCGGCAGGGATGGGCGGGGAGCTGTTTTTT. Its translation is CASSQGAAGMGGELFF.

V usage is TRBV18 and J usage is TRBJ1-4; TRBD1 matches at 8 bases. Germline assignment: CDR1 KGHSH and CDR2 LQKENI. J was trimmed by 0 bases and V by 3 bases; bases with no gene match: 12. The length of the CDR3 is 19 residues. CDR3 sequence: CASSPAGTGGPPTNEKLFF. The CDR3 DNA reads TGTGCCAGCTCACCGGCCGGGACAGGAGGTCCCCCAACTAATGAAAAACTGTTTTTT.

This chain uses TRBV6-1 with TRBJ2-1; D gene unclear. Trimming left V 2 bases short and J 8 bases short, with 10 bases between. The CDR3 consists of 13 residues. Per the germline V gene, CDR1 is MNHNS and CDR2 is SASEGT. The DNA for the CDR3 is TGTGCCAGCAGTGAAAGGTTACGGGATGAGCAGTTCTTC. It codes for CASSERLRDEQFF.

The rearrangement joins TRBV5-1 to TRBJ1-1; 7 positions match TRBD1. CDR1 and CDR2 (germline): SGHRS, YFSETQ. The CDR3 length is 15 residues. V lost 4 bases to trimming and J lost 4 bases; unmatched junction nucleotides: 10. The CDR3 is CASSPQAGQVTEAFF. CDR3 bases: TGCGCCAGCAGCCCCCAGGCTGGACAGGTCACTGAAGCTTTCTTT.

The J gene is TRBJ1-2, the V gene TRBV7-2; 9 nucleotides align to TRBD1. Germline CDR1 SGHTA, CDR2 FQGNSA. The CDR3 is made up of 14 amino acids. Germline trimming cut 5 bases from V and 9 bases from J; bases unmatched to any gene: 10. Here the CDR3 DNA reads TGTGCCAGCAGCCCGGCCGGGGGACAGGGCAGCTACACCTTC. Protein: CASSPAGGQGSYTF.

V and J are TRBV5-8 and TRBJ2-1; TRBD2 matches 13 bases. CDR3 size: 14 residues. Germline CDR1 SGHTS, CDR2 YDEGEE. V dropped 1 base and J dropped 9; count of bases not matched to a gene: 1. The CDR3 here is CASSLTSGRGEQFF. The CDR3 DNA sequence: TGTGCCAGCAGCTTGACTAGCGGGAGGGGTGAGCAGTTCTTC.

The chain's CDR3 is CASSLGTFPTEAGEQFF. In nucleotides, the CDR3 is TGTGCCAGCAGCTTGGGGACCTTCCCCACGGAAGCGGGTGAGCAGTTCTTC. V and J are TRBV5-8 and TRBJ2-1, with D tentatively TRBD2 (6 bases). This CDR3 has 17 amino acids. The V end lost 0 bases, the J end lost 9 bases, and 22 bases lay between the germline ends. CDR1 and CDR2 from the germline V gene are SGHTS and YDEGEE.

The chain uses TRBV6-1 and TRBJ1-5, with D possibly matching TRBD1 (5 bases). Germline lookup yields CDR1 MNHNS and CDR2 SASEGT. This CDR3 spans 16 amino acids. Between the trimmed V and J ends, which lost 1 base and 6 bases, there was a span of 16 bases. CDR3 sequence: CASSEVTGGRGQPQHF. In DNA, the CDR3 is TGTGCCAGCAGTGAAGTAACCGGGGGTCGAGGTCAGCCCCAGCATTTT.

This clone was observed a few times. The chain uses TRBV6-5 and TRBJ2-5, with 12 positions matching TRBD2. The CDR3 totals 16 residues. Trimming removed 1 base from V and 4 bases from J; junction bases left unmatched: 4. Germline-derived CDR1 and CDR2 are MNHEY and SVGAGI. The CDR3 DNA reads as TGTGCCAGCAGTTACTGGACTAGCGGGAAGGGAGAGACCCAGTACTTC. Translating gives CASSYWTSGKGETQYF.